Each of the 2 T cell receptor beta chains below was sequenced from the same sample in a study of regulatory T cells in long-lasting Graves disease. Relying on iRepertoire HTBI primers and Arm-PCR of CDR3 regions, the team built TCR beta libraries. TCRdb re-derived calls from the multiplex PCR reads in MiXCR, one entry per CDR3 protein. The table includes about 450,000 distinct CDR3 sequences, 12% to 15% detected once. Stated time point: newly diagnosed GD, antithyroid drugs for less than 3 months. RNA extracted from PBMCs served as the sequencing template. These sequences were also reported in another study, on T cells in Graves' hyperthyroidism and ophthalmopathy.

This specimen was peripheral blood mononuclear cells (PBMCs), taken at new diagnosis, from a patient treated with antithyroid drugs. Every receptor here comes from a woman between 50 and 59 years old with Graves disease.

This clonotype was detected many times. The gene calls are TRBV18 and TRBJ2-1; 15 bases match TRBD2. Per germline, CDR1 KGHSH and CDR2 LQKENI. CDR3 length: 16 residues. V lost 0 bases to trimming and J lost 9 bases; unmatched junction nucleotides: 3. In nucleotides, the CDR3 is TGTGCCAGCTCACCACCAGGACTAGCGGGAGGGCGTGAGCAGTTCTTC. This codes for CASSPPGLAGGREQFF.

This clonotype was picked up one time. This may come from a read error, since a much larger clone is one base off. The J gene is TRBJ2-1, the V gene TRBV6-9, with D perhaps given as TRBD1 or TRBD2 (5 bases each). Germline V gene lookup returns CDR1 MNHGY and CDR2 SVAAGI. This CDR3 region has 15 residues. The CDR3 region is CASSSRDASYNKQFF. The CDR3 bases are TGTGCCAGCAGTTCCCGGGACGCCTCCTACAATAAGCAGTTCTTC.